The 19 T cell receptor beta chains presented below share a single source sample, sequenced in a study of T-cell memory formation after mild COVID-19. TCRdb ran MiXCR on the 5' RACE reads and lists one entry per CDR3 protein. The sample comprises hundreds of thousands of distinct CDR3 sequences, about 20% of which are singletons, and over 9% rests with the top ten. The sequenced material came from PBMCs or a T cell subset sorted from them (not recorded which). Source of these receptors: an adult woman who had mild COVID-19 (a few samples of this study predate the infection). Cell type and time point are not known.

This clonotype has a handful of counts. The chain recombines TRBV4-1 with TRBJ2-4, with no clear D. The V gene lost 0 bases and the J gene lost 3 bases, with 15 bases spanning the gap. The CDR3 consists of 17 residues. Germline V lookup: CDR1 MGHRA, CDR2 YSYEKL. The CDR3 DNA reads as TGCGCCAGCAGCCAAGAAGGTGCAACTCAGATCAAAAACATTCAGTACTTC. Translated, it gives CASSQEGATQIKNIQYF.

The table lists this clonotype with a few counts. CDR3 sequence reads: CASSLGYIGAVTEAFF. The CDR3 region has the DNA TGTGCCAGCAGCTTAGGGTATATAGGGGCGGTGACTGAAGCTTTCTTT. V is TRBV13 and J is TRBJ1-1; maybe TRBD1 (5 bases). V was pared by 0 bases and J by 5 bases, with 16 bases between. The CDR3 has 16 amino acids. In germline, CDR1 is PRHDT, CDR2 FYEKMQ (reference sequence).

V is TRBV24-1 and J is TRBJ1-2; D remains unclear. This CDR3 is 13 amino acids long. V was shortened by 5 bases and J by 5 bases, with 11 bases between the two germline ends. Germline V gene sequence: CDR1 KGHDR, CDR2 SFDVKD. The CDR3 spells CATSATNGYGYTF. CDR3 in DNA: TGTGCCACCAGTGCAACGAACGGGTATGGCTACACCTTC.

This clonotype was recorded a few times. V and J are TRBV6-2 or TRBV6-3 and TRBJ1-1, with a weak D call TRBD1 (5 bases). V was trimmed by 5 bases and J by 7 bases, leaving 11 bases between them. CDR1 is MNHEY and CDR2 is SVGEGT in the germline V gene. This CDR3 has 12 amino acids. CDR3 coding DNA: TGTGCCAGCAGTAGGGACGGGAATGAAGCTTTCTTT. Translating it yields CASSRDGNEAFF.

This chain joins TRBV10-3 and TRBJ2-2, with D possibly matching TRBD2 (6 bases). The CDR3 totals 14 residues. CDR1 is ENHRY and CDR2 is SYGVKD in the germline V gene. V lost 7 bases, J lost 8 bases, and 17 bases lay in between. Here the CDR3 DNA reads TGTGCCATCAATAACCTGACTAGTTCTGGGGAGCTGTTTTTT. It translates to CAINNLTSSGELFF.

The CDR3 sequence is CASSQPGQIYEQYF. The CDR3 DNA sequence: TGCGCCAGCAGCCAACCGGGACAAATCTACGAGCAGTACTTC. The chain joins TRBV4-1 to TRBJ2-7, with a possible D match to TRBD1 (6 bases). Germline V gene data show CDR1 as MGHRA and CDR2 as YSYEKL. Trimming shortened V by 2 bases and J by 3 bases, and 11 bases separated the two germline ends. The CDR3 sequence is 14 residues long.

The rearrangement joins TRBV7-9 to TRBJ1-1; no clear D gene. The V gene lost 2 bases and the J gene lost 4 bases, with 11 bases spanning the gap. The CDR3 length is 14 residues. Per the germline V gene, CDR1 is SEHNR and CDR2 is FQNEAQ (reference sequence). CDR3 DNA sequence: TGTGCCAGCAGCTTATTTGGAGAGAGCACTGAAGCTTTCTTT. Translating it yields CASSLFGESTEAFF.

J is TRBJ2-3 and V is TRBV24-1; possibly TRBD1 for D (8 bases). This CDR3 is built from 15 residues. Germline values: CDR1 KGHDR, CDR2 SFDVKD. Trimming pared 4 bases from V and 3 bases from J, leaving 13 bases between. For the CDR3, the DNA is TGTGCCACCAGTGAGCACAGGGGGGGAACAGATACGCAGTATTTT. This translates into CATSEHRGGTDTQYF.

The gene calls are TRBV6-2 or TRBV6-3 and TRBJ2-2, with 9 bases matching TRBD2. This CDR3 spans 17 amino acids. Germline V lookup: CDR1 MNHEY, CDR2 SVGEGT. V lost 2 bases, J lost 6 bases, and 10 bases stayed unmatched. The CDR3 protein is CASSYLVSGSSSGELFF. DNA of the CDR3: TGTGCCAGCAGTTACCTCGTTAGCGGGAGTTCCTCCGGGGAGCTGTTTTTT.

This clonotype came up a few times. The chain has TRBV9 and TRBJ2-7; perhaps TRBD2 as D (6 bases). The CDR3 is 15 amino acids. The germline CDR1 and CDR2 sequences are SGDLS and YYNGEE. Trimming removed 3 bases from V and 2 bases from J, with 15 bases in between. The CDR3 nucleotides are TGTGCCAGCAGCGCCGACCGGGACTCGACCTACGAGCAGTACTTC. Its translation: CASSADRDSTYEQYF.

The chain links TRBV9 to TRBJ2-1; the match to TRBD2 covers 10 bases. There are 17 residues in the CDR3. The junction had 11 bases not matched to a gene; V was cut back by 8 bases and J by 0 bases. CDR1 is SGDLS and CDR2 is YYNGEE in the germline V gene. The CDR3 nucleotides read TGTGCCAGGACGACTAGCGGGCTTTGGAGCTCCTACAATGAGCAGTTCTTC. Encoded protein: CARTTSGLWSSYNEQFF. Full variable domain (rest looked up from reference TRBV9 and TRBJ2-1): DSGVTQTPKHLITATGQRVTLRCSPRSGDLSVYWYQQSLDQGLQFLIQYYNGEERAKGNILERFSAQQFPDLHSELNLSSLELGDSALYFCARTTSGLWSSYNEQFFGPGTRLTVL.

This chain joins TRBV29-1 and TRBJ2-1; D might be TRBD2 (6 bases). The CDR3 totals 12 residues. The V gene's germline CDR1 is SQVTM and CDR2 ANQGSEA. The CDR3 nucleotides are TGCAGTGGAGGTCTAGCGCTCAATGAGCAGTTCTTC. Translation: CSGGLALNEQFF.

This rearrangement joins TRBV27 to TRBJ2-7, with a tentative D call TRBD1 (6 bases). The CDR3 loop spans 13 amino acids. V was shortened by 7 bases and J by 0 bases, with 10 bases between the two germline ends. Germline CDR1 reads MNHEY; CDR2 reads SMNVEV (reference sequence). The CDR3 DNA sequence: TGTGCCAGCAACCCGACAGGCTCCTACGAGCAGTACTTC. This codes for CASNPTGSYEQYF.

The chain couples TRBV7-6 to TRBJ2-5, with 7 bases fitting TRBD2. J lost 2 bases, V lost 5 bases, and 8 bases had no gene match. CDR3 size: 15 residues. Germline V gives CDR1 SGHVS, CDR2 FNYEAQ. CDR3 residues: CASSPARTRQETQYF. The CDR3, as DNA: TGTGCCAGCAGCCCTGCCCGGACTAGGCAAGAGACCCAGTACTTC.

The sample holds a few counts of this clonotype. The chain combines TRBV5-6 with TRBJ2-7; TRBD1 matches 8 bases. CDR3 length: 14 residues. CDR1 is SGHDT and CDR2 is YYEEEE in the germline V gene. Trimming at V came to 4 bases and at J to 0 bases, leaving 3 bases not matched to a gene. The CDR3 DNA sequence: TGTGCCAGCAGCCCGACAGGGGCCTCCTACGAGCAGTACTTC. Protein: CASSPTGASYEQYF.

V gene TRBV5-1 combines with J gene TRBJ2-1; D is possibly TRBD2 (6 bases). Deletions cut 0 bases from V and 0 bases from J, with 10 bases between. Germline assignment: CDR1 SGHRS and CDR2 YFSETQ. The CDR3 runs to 16 residues. The CDR3 sequence: CASSLAGGSSYNEQFF. For the CDR3, the DNA is TGCGCCAGCAGCTTGGCCGGGGGAAGCTCCTACAATGAGCAGTTCTTC.

The rearrangement uses TRBV5-1 and TRBJ1-2; the D gene is possibly TRBD1 (5 bases). Trimming shortened V by 6 bases and J by 5 bases, and 17 bases separated the two germline ends. Germline V CDR1 and CDR2: SGHRS, YFSETQ. The CDR3 consists of 14 residues. The DNA of the CDR3 is TGCGCCAGCACCGGACAAGGAGGAGGGTATGGCTACACCTTC. As protein: CASTGQGGGYGYTF.

The rearrangement joins TRBV7-2 to TRBJ2-3, with 7 positions matching TRBD2. Germline CDR1 SGHTA, CDR2 FQGNSA. Trimming removed 5 bases from V and 0 bases from J; junction bases left unmatched: 8. The CDR3 sequence is 16 residues long. In DNA, the CDR3 is TGTGCCAGCAGCATAAGCGGGGCCGGCAGCACAGATACGCAGTATTTT. As protein: CASSISGAGSTDTQYF.

The gene calls are TRBV30 and TRBJ2-1; TRBD1 matches 7 bases. Germline V CDR1 and CDR2: GTSNPN, SVGIG (reference sequence). V lost 2 bases and J lost 7; bases outside the gene matches: 8. This CDR3 comprises 14 residues. In nucleotides, the CDR3 is TGTGCCTGGAGTCGAGGGGGCATCGGGAATGAGCAGTTCTTC. It yields the protein CAWSRGGIGNEQFF.